The rows below give T cell receptor beta chains drawn from one sample of a study of blood T cells in healthy people across ages. TCRdb re-derived calls from the 5' RACE reads in MiXCR, one entry per CDR3 protein. The sample contains about 680,000 distinct CDR3 sequences, around 48% of which appear only once. Sequencing was performed on blood. The receptors were sampled from a woman aged 55-69 years in good health. Each CDR3 is given with its conserved first and last residue. The D gene is left open where the match is weak. Clone size appears in some rows only: once, few, many, or a class for an expanded clone.

TRBV5-4	TRBJ1-1	NA	NA	TGTGCCAGCAGCCAACCTACTCGGAACACTGAAGCTTTCTTT	CASSQPTRNTEAFF
TRBV29-1	TRBJ2-7	few	TRBD2	TGCAGCGTTGAAGGTGTAGCGGGAGCCCACGAGCAGTACTTC	CSVEGVAGAHEQYF
TRBV3-1	TRBJ1-2	NA	NA	TGTGCCAGCAGCCAAGAATCTGAGGCGGATTATGGCTACACCTTC	CASSQESEADYGYTF
TRBV7-2	TRBJ2-7	NA	NA	TGTGCCAGCAGCTTTGGTGACCCTACCTACGAGCAGTACTTC	CASSFGDPTYEQYF
TRBV29-1	TRBJ1-1	NA	TRBD1	TGCAGCGTTGTGGGTGGGACAGGGGGCCTGAACACTGAAGCTTTCTTT	CSVVGGTGGLNTEAFF
TRBV5-1	TRBJ2-7	NA	NA	TGCGCCAGCAGCGAAGCCTCCTACGAGCAGTACTTC	CASSEASYEQYF
TRBV11-2	TRBJ2-7	NA	NA	TGTGCCAGCAGCTTAGAGGTGGGAGATGAGCAGTACTTC	CASSLEVGDEQYF
TRBV5-1	TRBJ2-7	NA	TRBD2	TGCGCCAGCAATCTCGGGGGGTCTTACGAGCAGTACTTC	CASNLGGSYEQYF
TRBV20-1	TRBJ2-5	NA	NA	TGCAGTGCTACCGGCTACCGGGATCTGGAGACCCAGTACTTC	CSATGYRDLETQYF
TRBV12-3/TRBV12-4	TRBJ1-2	few	TRBD1	TGTGCCAGCAGTGGACAGGGAGTGAACTATGGCTACACCTTC	CASSGQGVNYGYTF
TRBV6-2/TRBV6-3	TRBJ2-7	NA	NA	TGTGCCAGCACCACCCGGACTCGCTCCTACGAGCAGTACTTC	CASTTRTRSYEQYF
TRBV9	TRBJ1-1	few	NA	TGTGCCAGCAGCGTAGAGGCCGGCAGCTACACTGAAGCTTTCTTT	CASSVEAGSYTEAFF
TRBV10-3	TRBJ2-5	few	TRBD2	TGTGCCATCAGTTCAAGCGGGGTGAGGGAGACCCAGTACTTC	CAISSSGVRETQYF
TRBV4-2	TRBJ2-7	few	NA	TGTGCCAGCAGCCAAGATGTGGGGTACGAGCAGTACTTC	CASSQDVGYEQYF
TRBV7-9	TRBJ1-2	many	TRBD1	TGTGCCAGCAGCGCGCGGGACAGACCGAGAAATGGCTACACCTTC	CASSARDRPRNGYTF
TRBV5-1	TRBJ1-1	NA	NA	TGCGCCAGCAGCTCAATCTATCAGGACACTGAAGCTTTATTT	CASSSIYQDTEALF
TRBV3-1	TRBJ1-1	NA	NA	TGTGCCAGCAGCCAAGTGGGTGACACTGAAGCTTTCTTT	CASSQVGDTEAFF
TRBV29-1	TRBJ2-3	NA	NA	TGCAGCGCGGGCCGACTCGCGGATACGCAGTATTTT	CSAGRLADTQYF
TRBV4-3	TRBJ2-3	NA	NA	TGCGCCAGCAGCCAAGGTGGGAGTCGGTTAGATACGCGGTATTTT	CASSQGGSRLDTRYF
TRBV4-3	TRBJ2-7	NA	TRBD1	TGCGCCAGCAGCCGGGACAGGCGGGCCTACGAGCAGTACTTC	CASSRDRRAYEQYF
TRBV5-5	TRBJ2-5	NA	TRBD2	TGTACCAGCAGCAGGACTAGCGAGAGTGTGAATGAGCAGTACTTC	CTSSRTSESVNEQYF
TRBV4-3	TRBJ2-1	NA	TRBD2	TGCGCCAGCAGCCAAGGTAGCGGGCATGAGCAGTTCTTC	CASSQGSGHEQFF
TRBV7-2	TRBJ2-7	NA	NA	TGTGCCAGCAGCTGGTTCCGGGACGGCGAGCAGTACTTC	CASSWFRDGEQYF
TRBV20-1	TRBJ2-7	few	NA	TGCAGTGCCCCCTCCGACACTCTCGAGCAGTACTTC	CSAPSDTLEQYF
TRBV7-2	TRBJ2-5	NA	NA	TGTGCCAGCAGCCCTTTTCTTGAAGGGGAGCAGTACTTC	CASSPFLEGEQYF
TRBV29-1	TRBJ2-5	many	NA	TGCAGCGTTGAGTGGGTGGTTCGCGAGACCCAGTACTTC	CSVEWVVRETQYF
TRBV7-3	TRBJ2-3	once	NA	TGTGCCAGCAGCCCCGAGGGGGCGGGGGATACGCAGTATTTT	CASSPEGAGDTQYF
TRBV7-3	TRBJ1-6	NA	TRBD1	TGTGCCAGCAGCACGGGACAGCCTGTTTCACCCCTCCACTTT	CASSTGQPVSPLHF
TRBV18	TRBJ2-7	NA	TRBD1	TGTGCCAGCTCACTAGGGACAGGGGGAAACTACGAGCAGTACTTC	CASSLGTGGNYEQYF
TRBV5-1	TRBJ1-6	few	TRBD1	TGCGCCAGCAGCGCCACTGGGGGACAGGGGGGTTCACCCCTCCACTTT	CASSATGGQGGSPLHF
TRBV9	TRBJ2-5	NA	NA	TGTGCCAGCAGCGTAATCCCAAATGGACAAATCCGGGAGACCCAGTACTTC	CASSVIPNGQIRETQYF
TRBV6-2/TRBV6-3	TRBJ2-7	few	TRBD2	TGTGCCAGCAGCCCCGGTGGCCAGCGGGACTCCTACGAGCAGTACTTC	CASSPGGQRDSYEQYF
TRBV28	TRBJ2-1	NA	NA	TGTGCCAGCAGTTTACCGGCTACCGCAGGGACAGAGCAGTTCTTC	CASSLPATAGTEQFF
TRBV6-2/TRBV6-3	TRBJ1-4	NA	TRBD1	TGTGCCAGCAGCTGGACAGGGCCGACTGAAAAACTGTTTTTT	CASSWTGPTEKLFF
TRBV20-1	TRBJ2-7	NA	NA	TGCAGTGCTAGAGATCTTCTTGGACGGAAGGGGATCCCCTCCTACGAGCAGTACTTC	CSARDLLGRKGIPSYEQYF
TRBV29-1	TRBJ2-1	NA	NA	TGCAGCGTTGAACTAGTTCTAGGCAATGAGCAGTTCTTC	CSVELVLGNEQFF
TRBV27	TRBJ2-5	few	TRBD2	TGTGCCAGCAGCACCACTAGCGGGAGTTGGGAGACCCAGTACTTC	CASSTTSGSWETQYF
TRBV10-3	TRBJ2-1	NA	NA	TGTGCCATCAGGAGAACGGAAGAGGCCAATGAGCAGTTCTTC	CAIRRTEEANEQFF
TRBV5-1	TRBJ1-5	NA	TRBD1	TGCGCCAGCAGCCCTACAGGGGGCGTAGAGCCCCAGCATTTT	CASSPTGGVEPQHF
TRBV7-2	TRBJ2-1	NA	NA	TGTGCCAGCAGCTTAGAGGCGGAATACGAGCAGTTCTTC	CASSLEAEYEQFF
TRBV21-1	TRBJ1-6	NA	NA	TGTGCCAGCAGCAATTATCCACCCCTCCACTTT	CASSNYPPLHF
TRBV2	TRBJ1-1	once	NA	TGTGCCAGCAGTGGACAGAGGAATACTGAAGCTTTCTTT	CASSGQRNTEAFF
TRBV6-1	TRBJ2-3	NA	NA	TGTGCCAGCAGTGATTTCCCCTCCACAGATACGCAGTATTTT	CASSDFPSTDTQYF
TRBV12-3/TRBV12-4	TRBJ1-1	NA	NA	TGTGCCAGCAGTTTCAGGGTTCAAACTGAAGCTTTCTTT	CASSFRVQTEAFF
TRBV29-1	TRBJ2-5	NA	NA	TGCAGCGTCGTCCCACTTGAGACCCAGTACTTC	CSVVPLETQYF
TRBV4-3	TRBJ1-5	few	NA	TGCGCCAGCAGCCAAGCAACAGTCAATCAGCCCCAGCATTTT	CASSQATVNQPQHF
TRBV24-1	TRBJ2-7	NA	NA	TGTGCCACCAGTGATTTGGAGTACTCCTACAATGAGCAGTACTTC	CATSDLEYSYNEQYF
TRBV6-1	TRBJ2-1	few	NA	TGTGCCAGCAACGAATGGGGCGATTTTAGAAATGAGCAGTTCTTC	CASNEWGDFRNEQFF
TRBV6-1	TRBJ1-1	few	NA	TGTGCCAGCAGTCCCCCCCCGGCAGGATCCGGGCGGGGCACTGAAGCTTTCTTT	CASSPPPAGSGRGTEAFF
TRBV29-1	TRBJ1-1	few	NA	TGCAGCGTTGATTGGGGGCCGATGGACACTGAAGCTTTCTTT	CSVDWGPMDTEAFF
TRBV5-1	TRBJ2-7	NA	NA	TGCGCCAGCAGCTTTACGGGACAAATTTACGAGCAGTACTTC	CASSFTGQIYEQYF
TRBV20-1	TRBJ2-1	NA	TRBD2	TGCAGTGCTAAACCTAGCGGGAGTTGGTTTGATGAGCAGTTCTTC	CSAKPSGSWFDEQFF
TRBV11-2	TRBJ2-1	few	NA	TGTGCCAGCAGCCTACGCAAGGTTGAGCAGTTCTTC	CASSLRKVEQFF
TRBV7-2	TRBJ2-7	few	NA	TGTGCCAGCAGCTCAGTGACTAGGGCCTCCTCCTACGAGCAGTACTTC	CASSSVTRASSYEQYF